The clone carrying this TCR beta chain was counted only a few times. The target antigen is unknown. One junction end disagrees with the germline gene, perhaps due to a read error. These data come from a study of T-cell memory formation after mild COVID-19. Points from the study as a whole: CD4+ contracting clones lay mainly in CM and EM, CD8+ ones in EMRA.

Sample barcodes and UMIs were carried by the TCR alpha and TCR beta cDNA libraries that 5'RACE generated with constant-segment primers. TCRdb ran MiXCR on the 5' RACE reads and lists one entry per CDR3 protein. The sample consists of 550,000 to 700,000 distinct CDR3 sequences, more than 15% of them appearing once. Germline CDR1 is DFQATT and CDR2 is SNEGSKA (reference sequence). The CDR3 spans 13 residues. The rearrangement links TRBV20-1 to TRBJ2-1; 12 positions match TRBD2. The sequenced material came from PBMCs or a T cell subset sorted from them (not recorded which). This sequence was found in an adult woman who had mild COVID-19 (a few samples of this study predate the infection). Cell type and time point are not known. CDR3 DNA sequence: TGCAGTCCTAGCGGGGGGGATTACAATGAGCAGTTCTTC. Protein: CSPSGGDYNEQFF.